Listed here are 21 T cell receptor beta chains from one sample, sequenced in a study of T cell repertoires in cytomegalovirus infection. Each CDR3 protein is one row after TCRdb ran MiXCR on the reads. The top ten hold roughly 12% of the sample, which has roughly 990,000 distinct CDR3 sequences, around 32% seen once. These TCRs are of unknown antigen specificity. This sample comprised cultured CD8+ T cells from PBMCs, obtained from culture after CMV antigen stimulation. The receptors were gathered from a human donor in good health (CMV status not recorded). Some clones in this sample may be carry-over from other donors' samples.

The chain joins TRBV20-1 to TRBJ1-5; D is possibly TRBD1 (5 bases). Germline CDR1 and CDR2: DFQATT and SNEGSKA (reference sequence). This CDR3 spans 17 amino acids. The germline V and J ends were trimmed by 0 bases and 0 bases, with 15 bases remaining between them. The CDR3 coding sequence is TGCAGTGCTAGAGATCCCCAGGGTAGATATAGCAATCAGCCCCAGCATTTT. Residues: CSARDPQGRYSNQPQHF.

V is TRBV7-9 and J is TRBJ1-5; perhaps TRBD1 as D (6 bases). V lost 5 bases and J lost 3, with 17 bases in between. The length of the CDR3 is 16 residues. Germline CDR1 is SEHNR and CDR2 is FQNEAQ (reference sequence). CDR3 in amino acids: CASSRSSAGDNQPQHF. The CDR3 bases are TGTGCCAGCAGCCGATCCTCGGCAGGGGACAATCAGCCCCAGCATTTT.

A word on this clonotype: A read error is possible here, since a much larger clone lies one base away. The V and J genes are TRBV7-3 and TRBJ2-7; the match to TRBD1 covers 10 bases. Germline CDR1 SGHTA, CDR2 FQGTGA. The CDR3 has 16 amino acids. CDR3 nucleotide sequence: TGTGCCAGCAGCTTAGATCGGACAGGGGGTTACCACGAGCAGCACTTC. Encoded protein: CASSLDRTGGYHEQHF.

In its sample, this clonotype was seen many times. The chain employs TRBV12-3 or TRBV12-4 and TRBJ2-2; 8 nucleotides line up with TRBD2. The CDR3 totals 16 residues. Trimming cost V 6 bases and J 2 bases; bases outside gene matches: 8. The CDR3 coding sequence is TGTGCCAGCAGCCCGGGGGGGCGTCCTAACACCGGGGAGCTGTTTTTT. This encodes CASSPGGRPNTGELFF.

This clonotype was picked up a small number of times. The junction departs from the called germline gene at one end, perhaps through a read error. The chain carries TRBV3-1 and TRBJ2-7, with D possibly matching TRBD2 (7 bases). Germline lookup yields CDR1 LGHDT and CDR2 YNNKEL (reference sequence). The length of the CDR3 is 15 residues. The CDR3 DNA reads as TGTGCCAGCAGCCACCTCTCGGGGGGCTCCTACGAGCAGTATTTC. Amino acids: CASSHLSGGSYEQYF.

The chain has TRBV24-1 and TRBJ2-1; tentatively, D is TRBD1 (6 bases). Germline CDR1 is KGHDR and CDR2 is SFDVKD. The CDR3 runs 14 residues. V lost 3 bases and J lost 9, with 14 bases in between. DNA for the CDR3: TGTGCCACCAGTGATACAGGGACCTTGGCTGAGCAGTTCTTC. Translated, it gives CATSDTGTLAEQFF.

The V call is TRBV6-2 or TRBV6-3, the J call TRBJ1-4; a possible D gene is TRBD1 (6 bases). Deletions cut 2 bases from V and 5 bases from J, with 27 bases between. Germline V gene sequence: CDR1 MNHEY, CDR2 SVGEGT. The CDR3 loop spans 20 amino acids. The CDR3 DNA reads TGTGCCAGCAGTTACCCTACAACCCGACTACCGGGACAAAGAAATGAAAAACTGTTTTTT. It is translated as CASSYPTTRLPGQRNEKLFF.

V gene TRBV5-4 combines with J gene TRBJ2-7; 8 positions agree with TRBD1. With 4 bases clipped from V and 1 base from J, the junction kept 4 bases outside the gene matches. The CDR3 has 14 residues. The germline CDR1 and CDR2 sequences are SGHNT and YYREEE (reference sequence). The CDR3 DNA reads as TGTGCCAGCAGCGTGGACAGGGCTTCCTACGAGCAGTACGTC. Protein: CASSVDRASYEQYV.

This clonotype was recorded a few times. The chain couples TRBV12-3 or TRBV12-4 to TRBJ2-1, with 7 positions matching TRBD1. CDR3 length equals 13 residues. With 5 bases clipped from V and 15 bases from J, the junction kept 13 bases outside the gene matches. The CDR3 loop is CASSTREGGARFF. The CDR3 coding sequence is TGTGCCAGCAGTACCCGCGAAGGGGGCGCACGGTTCTTC.

This clonotype was observed many times. The CDR3 reads CASSYSGGGTEAFF. DNA of the CDR3: TGTGCCAGCAGTTACTCCGGGGGGGGGACTGAAGCTTTCTTT. This chain links TRBV6-5 with TRBJ1-1; a possible D gene is TRBD1 (5 bases). This CDR3 contains 14 residues. Trimming shortened V by 0 bases and J by 5 bases, and 10 bases separated the two germline ends. Germline V gene lookup returns CDR1 MNHEY and CDR2 SVGAGI.

Regarding this clonotype: Compared with germline, one end of the junction differs, possibly owing to a read error. The rearrangement joins TRBV10-3 to TRBJ1-6, with D maybe TRBD1 (5 bases). The CDR3 length is 14 residues. Germline V gene sequence: CDR1 ENHRY, CDR2 SYGVKD. The CDR3 protein is CAFSDIGEGSPLHF. As DNA, the CDR3 is TGTGCCTTCAGTGATATAGGGGAAGGATCACCCCTCCACTTT.

This clonotype has only a few counts. The J gene is TRBJ2-1, the V gene TRBV28; 7 nucleotides match TRBD1. J gave up 2 bases and V 6 bases, and 10 bases lay outside the gene matches. The CDR3 is 16 residues long. Looked up from germline, CDR1 is MDHEN and CDR2 is SYDVKM. The DNA of the CDR3 is TGTGCCAGCAGAGCTGCCGGGACAGATACCTACAATGAGCAGTTCTTC. Translated, it gives CASRAAGTDTYNEQFF.

This clonotype was seen many times. V is TRBV7-2 and J is TRBJ1-5; 7 bases are shared with TRBD1. The length of the CDR3 is 16 residues. V was pared by 5 bases and J by 5 bases, with 12 bases of the junction left unmatched. The germline V gene has CDR1 SGHTA and CDR2 FQGNSA. CDR3 protein: CASSPAGGTSDQPQHF. The CDR3 DNA is TGTGCCAGCAGCCCCGCAGGGGGAACGTCTGATCAGCCCCAGCATTTT.

This chain connects TRBV12-3 or TRBV12-4 to TRBJ2-1, with TRBD1 matching 9 bases. This CDR3 contains 15 residues. V shed 7 bases, J shed 6 bases, and the junction held 10 bases outside the gene matches. The chain's CDR3 is CASTETGGFFNEQFF. As DNA, the CDR3 is TGTGCCAGCACCGAAACAGGGGGCTTCTTCAATGAGCAGTTCTTC.

This clonotype was found once. The genes are TRBV20-1 and TRBJ1-2; D call uncertain. Germline lookup yields CDR1 DFQATT and CDR2 SNEGSKA (reference sequence). V lost 3 bases and J lost 0, with 23 bases in between. This CDR3 has 18 amino acids. CDR3 protein: CSARVSGPSVSANYGYTF. CDR3 sequence (DNA): TGCAGTGCTAGGGTCTCCGGGCCCTCCGTTTCAGCTAACTATGGCTACACCTTC.

As regards this clonotype: A much larger clone is a single base away; this may be a read error. The chain couples TRBV7-2 to TRBJ1-2, with TRBD1 identical over 10 bases. The CDR3 is made up of 16 amino acids. Per germline, CDR1 SGHTA and CDR2 FQGNSA. The CDR3 reads CASNLTPGQGTSGYTF. DNA of the CDR3: TGTGCCAGCAACTTAACCCCGGGACAGGGGACGTCTGGCTACACCTTC. Drawing the rest from reference TRBV7-2 and TRBJ1-2, the complete variable domain is GAGVSQSPSNKVTEKGKDVELRCDPISGHTALYWYRQSLGQGLEFLIYFQGNSAPDKSGLPSDRFSAERTGGSVSTLTIQRTQQEDSAVYLCASNLTPGQGTSGYTFGSGTRLTVV.

This clonotype came up a few times. The V call is TRBV4-1, the J call TRBJ2-4; D call uncertain. The V end was cut by 8 bases, the J end by 2 bases, with 10 bases between. This CDR3 is 13 amino acids long. Germline V gene lookup returns CDR1 MGHRA and CDR2 YSYEKL. This CDR3 is CASGPGTKNIQYF. The CDR3 DNA is TGCGCCAGCGGGCCAGGAACCAAAAACATTCAGTACTTC.

J is TRBJ1-6 and V is TRBV19, with a tentative D call TRBD1 (5 bases). Trimming removed 4 bases at V and 7 bases at J, with 14 bases between. This CDR3 has 15 amino acids. Germline CDR1 and CDR2: LNHDA and SQIVND (reference sequence). The CDR3 region is CASSTGTGGNSPLHF. DNA for the CDR3: TGTGCCAGTAGTACTGGGACGGGAGGGAATTCACCCCTCCACTTT. Complete variable domain (other parts from reference TRBV19 and TRBJ1-6): DGGITQSPKYLFRKEGQNVTLSCEQNLNHDAMYWYRQDPGQGLRLIYYSQIVNDFQKGDIAEGYSVSREKKESFPLTVTSAQKNPTAFYLCASSTGTGGNSPLHFGNGTRLTVT.

This clonotype was counted between two and nine times. The chain uses TRBV6-5 and TRBJ1-6; 7 positions agree with TRBD1. The CDR3 contains 17 residues. J lost 7 bases, V lost 4 bases, and 13 bases had no gene match. CDR1 and CDR2 (germline): MNHEY, SVGAGI. CDR3 in amino acids: CASSSPWTGGGNSPLHF. CDR3 sequence (DNA): TGTGCCAGCAGTTCTCCCTGGACAGGCGGGGGGAATTCACCCCTCCACTTT.

The chain employs TRBV12-3 or TRBV12-4 and TRBJ2-7; the match to TRBD1 covers 8 bases. J lost 3 bases, V lost 4 bases, and 2 bases had no gene match. The CDR3 consists of 13 residues. The CDR3 nucleotides read TGTGCCAGCAGTTCCAGGGGGCTCTACGAGCAGTACTTC. This encodes CASSSRGLYEQYF.

This clonotype appeared a few times. This chain links TRBV19 with TRBJ2-2; D may be TRBD1 or TRBD2 (5 bases each). The CDR3 contains 13 residues. Between the trimmed V and J ends, which lost 8 bases and 3 bases, there was a span of 10 bases. CDR1 and CDR2 (germline): LNHDA, SQIVND (reference sequence). The CDR3 sequence: CASERGDTGELFF. The CDR3 DNA reads TGTGCCAGTGAGAGGGGCGACACCGGGGAGCTGTTTTTT.